The subject of this entry is one T cell receptor (beta chain). The antigen it recognizes is unknown. Base qualities were left out, and no much larger clone turns up one base away. CDR1 and CDR2 are drawn from the germline V gene (reference sequence): MNHNY, SVGAGI. The CDR3 runs 13 residues from the cysteine to the phenylalanine. Kept here is only the CDR3 DNA, which spans 39 bases and is read in frame from base 1. Trimming takes 5 bases from V and 5 bases from J, and the germline ends sit 12 bases apart. This sample stems from a study of blood T cells in healthy people across ages (dated by TCRdb to the mid-2010s). With respect to the entire study: In model experiments, roughly one uniquely barcoded TCR beta cDNA molecule per two T cells was captured by template switching. Using deep sequencing normalized with unique cDNA molecular identifiers, the study measured how TCR beta repertoire diversity changes with age. The donors were divided into four age groups: young (average around 17 years), middle-aged (around 41), aged (62) and long-lived (82). Two additional independent replicas of 1 million unique cDNA reads from the same blood draw were analyzed for two donors (one aged 18 to 30 and one aged 80 or older). General conclusions and limits of the study: The CMV infection status of donors was not known, potentially confounding age-related changes in expanded clonotypes. Estimates of total diversity based on one million sequenced T cells were regarded as lower bounds and as underestimates. Compared with the aged group, more naive CD4+ T cells, fewer expanded clones and increased TCR diversity were shown by the long-lived group, suggesting age selection. Conclusive comparison of naive and antigen-experienced compartments was prevented by the profiling of bulk unsorted PBMCs. As age increased, observed TCR beta diversity per million T cells dropped in a roughly linear way, and a significant reduction was already evident by age 40. A strong correlation was found between observed TCR beta diversity and the percentage of naive T cells measured by flow cytometry.

Systemically healthy Caucasian individuals from Russia, 39 in total and aged about 6 to 95 years, were included as donors. About 9.1 milliliters of peripheral blood were collected from each donor into EDTA-treated Vacutainer tubes. PBMCs were isolated by Ficoll-Paque density-gradient centrifugation, with at least 6.5 million obtained per sample. Trizol reagent was used to extract total RNA from the PBMCs, yielding at least 5.5 micrograms per sample. The percentages of naive CD45RAhigh/CD27high T cells were determined by flow cytometry on a PBMC aliquot from every donor. The library was made by 5' RACE. The sequencer was an Illumina HiSeq 2500. A second PCR of roughly 7 to 12 cycles was run with a J-beta primer mix and a sample-barcoded 5' primer. Each TCR beta cDNA molecule received a unique molecular identifier from a template-switch 5' adaptor carrying 12 random nucleotides. Each sample yielded at least 3 million CDR3-containing paired-end reads. The Mint cDNA synthesis kit, primed by a TRBC-specific oligonucleotide, was used to synthesize first-strand cDNA from all RNA. After uracil-DNA glycosylase treatment, a first 18-cycle PCR used universal primers M1SS and BC2_uni_R on all cDNA. The paper's processing steps were these. For normalization, 1 million high-quality reads, each with a distinct molecular identifier, were randomly selected from each sample. Instead of being binned into consensus sequences, reads that shared molecular identifiers were thrown out. MiTCR, with a Q25 quality threshold and the strictest error-elimination algorithm, was used for CDR3 identification, clonotype clustering and error correction. Lower-bound total TCR beta diversity was estimated with a nonparametric unseen species model using Euler transformation. Using fastp at Q25 and MiXCR, TCRdb reprocessed the public reads and kept productive beta chains. Rows are unified per CDR3 protein, each entry keeping the most common DNA and genes. These V and J calls rely on TCRdb rather than the paper's analysis. This sample lists approximately 800,000 distinct CDR3 sequences; more than 25% were detected once. The top ten constitute approximately 2.9% of the sample.

This sample was also put to use in a study of T cells of mothers and their children. That second publication adds: Nine systemically healthy Caucasian individuals served as donors, namely three mothers together with their six children. cDNA synthesis used all of the extracted RNA, with 1.5 ug of RNA in each 15 ul reaction. In the second PCR, the M1S primer added sample barcodes and 2-4 random nucleotides. Over 9.5 million TCR beta CDR3 reads were obtained for each mother, and 2.5 million to 3.5 million reads were obtained for each child. In both related and unrelated pairs, thymic selection shapes the output of TCR recombination in a similar way, with inherited differences having only a minor effect. Normalized repertoire overlap was always slightly but never significantly higher in related than unrelated mother-child pairs. Persistent microchimeric T cell clones were not detected, at a sensitivity of approximately 98 clones per million clonotypes. In the study, deep NGS was used to compare the TCR beta repertoires of mothers and children, and features distinguishing related mother-child pairs from unrelated individuals were sought. The mean age was roughly 44 +/- 4 years for the mothers and 11 +/- 4 years for the children. Libraries were sequenced on Illumina HiSeq 2000 with 100+100 nt paired-end reads after adapter ligation with NEBNext reagents. Mother and child libraries were prepared a month apart and sequenced in separate runs to prevent cross-contamination. Each donor had between about 450,000 and 2,200,000 distinct TCR beta clonotypes identified. Naive TCR beta clonotypes were estimated from low-frequency clonotypes matched to each donor's FACS-determined naive share, without sorting.

Recombination linked TRBV6-6 to TRBJ1-1; a tentative D call is TRBD1 (6 bases match). This receptor was identified in a boy between 10 and 17 years old in good health. Material for sequencing was blood. The CDR3 has the sequence CASSVPQGTEAFF. The nucleotide sequence is given as TGTGCCAGCAGTGTGCCCCAGGGGACTGAAGCTTTCTTT.